The 14 T cell receptor beta chains below were found in one sample sequenced in a study of vaccination effects on CD4 cells after COVID-19. Some clones are missing from TCRdb's copy, which holds only in-frame ones; the method was immunoSEQ multiplex PCR. This sample carries under 40,000 clones, less than 85% of them seen once, and the ten largest clones take approximately 3.9%. Researchers isolated CD4+ T cells once 9 to 11 days of culture had elapsed. Their antigens remain unidentified. The sample consisted of CD4+ T cells from PBMCs cultured without peptide, taken before COVID-19 vaccination. Every receptor here comes from a human donor who received a COVID-19 vaccine.

This clone was seen a single time. The rearrangement links TRBV5-4 to TRBJ2-3; possibly TRBD1 or TRBD2 for D (7 bases each). V shed 3 bases and J shed 3 bases, with 14 bases lying between them. The germline V gene encodes CDR1 SGHNT and CDR2 YYREEE (reference sequence). The CDR3 is 15 residues long. The CDR3 loop reads CASSSQGGGTDTQYF. CDR3 bases: TGTGCCAGCAGCTCGCAGGGGGGGGGTACAGATACGCAGTATTTT.

Only one count was recorded for this clone. V gene TRBV25-1 combines with J gene TRBJ1-2; TRBD1 aligns across 10 bases. The germline V gene encodes CDR1 MGHDK and CDR2 SYGVNS. CDR3 length: 16 residues. V dropped 3 bases and J dropped 4; count of bases not matched to a gene: 8. The CDR3 region has the DNA TGTGCCAGCAGTGACCCCGGGACAGGGGATGTCTATGGCTACACCTTC. Encoded protein: CASSDPGTGDVYGYTF.

The CDR3: CASGYLTEAFF. The CDR3 DNA is TGTGCTTCAGGGTATTTGACTGAAGCTTTCTTT. The chain combines TRBV19 with TRBJ1-1; D possibly corresponds to TRBD1 (5 bases). This CDR3 has 11 amino acids. Germline lookup yields CDR1 LNHDA and CDR2 SQIVND (reference sequence).

V usage is TRBV18 and J usage is TRBJ1-2, with TRBD1 matching over 10 bases. CDR1 is KGHSH and CDR2 is LQKENI in the germline V gene. This CDR3 region has 15 residues. V was clipped by 3 bases and J by 6 bases; unmatched bases: 7. Here the CDR3 reads CASSPQAGTGDGYTF. CDR3 nucleotides: TGTGCCAGCTCACCCCAGGCCGGGACAGGGGATGGCTACACCTTC.

The chain has TRBV7-9 and TRBJ1-1, with no clear D. Germline V gives CDR1 SEHNR, CDR2 FQNEAQ (reference sequence). V was shortened by 4 bases and J by 1 base, with 13 bases between the two germline ends. The CDR3 length is 15 residues. This chain's CDR3 is CASSSGPFGNTEAFF. Written as DNA, the CDR3 is TGTGCCAGCAGCTCAGGACCCTTCGGGAACACTGAAGCTTTCTTT.

The V gene is TRBV7-9, the J gene TRBJ2-1, with 8 bases lining up with TRBD2. In germline, CDR1 is SEHNR, CDR2 FQNEAQ (reference sequence). The V gene end was trimmed by 5 bases and the J gene end by 6 bases; junction bases not matched to a gene: 6. The CDR3 is 14 residues long. The CDR3 reads CASSQGLVSNEQFF. Here the CDR3 DNA reads TGTGCCAGCAGCCAGGGACTAGTTTCCAATGAGCAGTTCTTC.

The V and J genes are TRBV23-1 and TRBJ2-7; D call uncertain. TRBV23-1 is flagged as an ORF with uncertain function. This CDR3 contains 15 residues. V lost 11 bases and J lost 4, with 24 bases in between. CDR3 coding DNA: TGCGCCCGCCCATCGATATTCGAGTACGAATACGAGCAGTACTTC. Protein sequence: CARPSIFEYEYEQYF.

This clone came up a few times. The J gene is TRBJ1-6, the V gene TRBV18; D might be TRBD1 (6 bases). This CDR3 contains 16 residues. The V gene's germline CDR1 is KGHSH and CDR2 LQKENI. V was trimmed by 0 bases and J by 6 bases, leaving 12 bases between them. Here the CDR3 DNA reads TGTGCCAGCTCACCACCTCCGGGACAACCTAATTCACCCCTCCACTTT. Encoded protein: CASSPPPGQPNSPLHF.

V gene TRBV4-1 combines with J gene TRBJ2-6; D possibly corresponds to TRBD2 (6 bases). The CDR3 is 13 residues long. Deletions cut 8 bases from V and 5 bases from J, with 10 bases between. CDR1 and CDR2 (germline): MGHRA, YSYEKL. The CDR3, as DNA: TGCGCCAGCTGGGGAGGACGGGCCAACGTCCTGACTTTC. Protein sequence: CASWGGRANVLTF.

The rearrangement links TRBV2 to TRBJ1-3, with D tentatively TRBD1 (5 bases). This CDR3 region has 13 residues. CDR1 and CDR2 from the germline V gene are SNHLY and FYNNEI. The ends were cut back, 4 bases at V and 2 bases at J, with 6 bases in the middle. Written as DNA, the CDR3 is TGTGCCAGCAGTGGGACACCTGGAAACACCATATATTTT. Its translation: CASSGTPGNTIYF. The variable domain in full, with the rest retrieved from reference TRBV2 and TRBJ1-3, is EPEVTQTPSHQVTQMGQEVILRCVPISNHLYFYWYRQILGQKVEFLVSFYNNEISEKSEIFDDQFSVERPDGSNFTLKIRSTKLEDSAMYFCASSGTPGNTIYFGEGSWLTVV.

V gene TRBV2 combines with J gene TRBJ1-3; TRBD1 agrees at 10 bases. CDR1 is SNHLY and CDR2 is FYNNEI in the germline V gene. The CDR3 spans 15 residues. J was trimmed by 4 bases and V by 4 bases; bases with no gene match: 4. CDR3 DNA sequence: TGTGCCAGCAGTGTTTCGGGACAGGGGGGAAACACCATATATTTT. Translated: CASSVSGQGGNTIYF. Using reference TRBV2 and TRBJ1-3 for the parts outside the CDR3, the full variable domain is EPEVTQTPSHQVTQMGQEVILRCVPISNHLYFYWYRQILGQKVEFLVSFYNNEISEKSEIFDDQFSVERPDGSNFTLKIRSTKLEDSAMYFCASSVSGQGGNTIYFGEGSWLTVV.

There are a few counts of this clone. This chain joins TRBV7-2 and TRBJ1-1, with D hard to call. The CDR3 has 14 residues. V was clipped by 6 bases and J by 3 bases, with 14 bases between them. From germline, CDR1 is SGHTA and CDR2 FQGNSA. CDR3 in amino acids: CASSVRLRDTEAFF. The DNA for the CDR3 is TGTGCCAGCAGTGTAAGGCTTCGGGACACTGAAGCTTTCTTT.

This sequence joins TRBV2 and TRBJ2-4, with D perhaps matching TRBD1 (5 bases). This CDR3 is built from 14 residues. From germline, CDR1 is SNHLY and CDR2 FYNNEI. V lost 7 bases to trimming and J lost 5 bases, with 15 bases between them. The CDR3 reads CASTLGVIQNIQYF. The CDR3 DNA sequence: TGTGCCAGCACGCTAGGGGTAATCCAAAACATTCAGTACTTC.

The rearrangement uses TRBV5-1 and TRBJ2-7; TRBD2 is a possible D gene (6 bases). Trimming cost V 1 base and J 1 base, with 15 bases left between them. The germline V gene has CDR1 SGHRS and CDR2 YFSETQ. This CDR3 has 16 residues. Here the CDR3 reads CASSLWGSSASYEQYF. The CDR3 DNA is TGCGCCAGCAGCTTGTGGGGGTCTAGCGCTTCCTACGAGCAGTACTTC.